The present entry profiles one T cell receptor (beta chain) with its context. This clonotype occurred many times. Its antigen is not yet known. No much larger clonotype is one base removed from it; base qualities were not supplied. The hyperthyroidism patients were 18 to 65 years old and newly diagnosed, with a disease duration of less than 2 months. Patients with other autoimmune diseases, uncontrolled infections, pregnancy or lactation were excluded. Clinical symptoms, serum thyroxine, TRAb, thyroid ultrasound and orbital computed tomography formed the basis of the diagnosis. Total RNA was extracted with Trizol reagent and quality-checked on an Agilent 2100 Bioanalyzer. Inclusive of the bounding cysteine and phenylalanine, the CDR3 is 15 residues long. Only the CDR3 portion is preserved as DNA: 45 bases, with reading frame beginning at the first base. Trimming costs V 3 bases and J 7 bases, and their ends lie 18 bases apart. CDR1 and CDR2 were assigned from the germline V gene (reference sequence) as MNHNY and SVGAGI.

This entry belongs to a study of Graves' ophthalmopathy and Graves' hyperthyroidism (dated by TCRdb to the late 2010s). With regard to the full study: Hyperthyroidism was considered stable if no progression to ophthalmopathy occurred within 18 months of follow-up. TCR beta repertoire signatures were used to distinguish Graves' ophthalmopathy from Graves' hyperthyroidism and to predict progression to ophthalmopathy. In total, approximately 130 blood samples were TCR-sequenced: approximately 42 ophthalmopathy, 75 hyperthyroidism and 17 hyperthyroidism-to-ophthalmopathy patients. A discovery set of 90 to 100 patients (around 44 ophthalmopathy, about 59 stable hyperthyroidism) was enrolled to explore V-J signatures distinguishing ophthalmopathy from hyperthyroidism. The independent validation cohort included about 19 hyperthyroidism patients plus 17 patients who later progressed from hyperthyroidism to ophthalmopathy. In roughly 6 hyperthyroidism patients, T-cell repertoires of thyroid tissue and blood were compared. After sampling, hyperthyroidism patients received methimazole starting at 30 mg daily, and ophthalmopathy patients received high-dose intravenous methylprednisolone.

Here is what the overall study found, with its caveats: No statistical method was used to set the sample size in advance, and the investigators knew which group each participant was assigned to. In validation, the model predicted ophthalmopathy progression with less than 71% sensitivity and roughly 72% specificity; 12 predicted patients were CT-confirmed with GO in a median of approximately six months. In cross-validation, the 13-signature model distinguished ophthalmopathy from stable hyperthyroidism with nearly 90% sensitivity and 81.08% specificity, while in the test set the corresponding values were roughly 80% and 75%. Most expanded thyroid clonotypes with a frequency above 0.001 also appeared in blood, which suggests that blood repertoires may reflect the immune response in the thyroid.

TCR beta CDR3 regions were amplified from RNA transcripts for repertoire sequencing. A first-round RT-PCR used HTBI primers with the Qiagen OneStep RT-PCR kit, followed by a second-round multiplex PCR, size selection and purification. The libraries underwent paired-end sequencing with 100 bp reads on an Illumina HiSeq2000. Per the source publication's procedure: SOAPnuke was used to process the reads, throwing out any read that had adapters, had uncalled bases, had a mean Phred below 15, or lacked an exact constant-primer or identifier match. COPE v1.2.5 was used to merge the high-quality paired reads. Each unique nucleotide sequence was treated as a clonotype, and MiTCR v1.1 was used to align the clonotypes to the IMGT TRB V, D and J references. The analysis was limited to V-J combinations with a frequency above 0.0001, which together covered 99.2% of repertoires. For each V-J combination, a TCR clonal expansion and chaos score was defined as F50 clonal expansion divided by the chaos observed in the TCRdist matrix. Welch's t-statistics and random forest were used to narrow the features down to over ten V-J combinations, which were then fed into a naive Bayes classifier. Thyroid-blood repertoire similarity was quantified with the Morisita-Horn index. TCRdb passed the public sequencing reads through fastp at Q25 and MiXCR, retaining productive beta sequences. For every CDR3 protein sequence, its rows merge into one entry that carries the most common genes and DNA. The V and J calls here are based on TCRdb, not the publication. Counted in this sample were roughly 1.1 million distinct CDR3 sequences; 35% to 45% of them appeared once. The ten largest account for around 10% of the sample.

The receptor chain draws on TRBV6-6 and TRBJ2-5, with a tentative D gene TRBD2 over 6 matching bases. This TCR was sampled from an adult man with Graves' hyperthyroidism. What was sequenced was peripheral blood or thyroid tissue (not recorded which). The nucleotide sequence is TGTGCCAGCAGTTATCGCGGGGCAGGGTCGGTGACCCAGTACTTC. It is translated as CASSYRGAGSVTQYF.